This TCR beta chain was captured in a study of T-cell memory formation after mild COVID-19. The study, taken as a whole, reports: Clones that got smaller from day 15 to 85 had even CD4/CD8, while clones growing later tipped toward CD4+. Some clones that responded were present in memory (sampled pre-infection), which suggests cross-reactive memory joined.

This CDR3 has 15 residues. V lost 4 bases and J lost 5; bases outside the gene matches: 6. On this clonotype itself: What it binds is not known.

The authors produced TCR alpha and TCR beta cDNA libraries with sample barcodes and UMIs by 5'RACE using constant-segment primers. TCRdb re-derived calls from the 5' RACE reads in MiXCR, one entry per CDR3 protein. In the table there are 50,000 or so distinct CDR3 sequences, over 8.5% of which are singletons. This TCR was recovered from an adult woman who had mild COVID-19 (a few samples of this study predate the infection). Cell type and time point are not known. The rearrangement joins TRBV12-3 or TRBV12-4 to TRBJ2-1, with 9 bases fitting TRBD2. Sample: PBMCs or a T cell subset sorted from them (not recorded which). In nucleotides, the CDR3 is TGTGCCAGCAGTTCCCGGGTAGCGGGAGACAATGAGCAGTTCTTC. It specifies CASSSRVAGDNEQFF.